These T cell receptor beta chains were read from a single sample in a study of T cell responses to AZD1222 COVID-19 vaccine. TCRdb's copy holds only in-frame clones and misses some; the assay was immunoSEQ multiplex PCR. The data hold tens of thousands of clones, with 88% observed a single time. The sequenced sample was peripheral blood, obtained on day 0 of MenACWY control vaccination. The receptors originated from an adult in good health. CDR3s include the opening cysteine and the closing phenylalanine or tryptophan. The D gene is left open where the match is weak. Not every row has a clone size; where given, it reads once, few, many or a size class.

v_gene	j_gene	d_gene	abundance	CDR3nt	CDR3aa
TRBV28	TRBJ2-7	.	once	TGTGCCAGCAGTTTATCCCCTTTTGGGGTGAGCTCCTACGAGCAGTACTTC	CASSLSPFGVSSYEQYF
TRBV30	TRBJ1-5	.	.	TGTGCCTGTTCCGGGGGCGGGCGGTCTAGCACACCCCAGCATTTT	CACSGGGRSSTPQHF
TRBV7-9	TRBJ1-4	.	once	TGTGCCAGCGCCGGGGGGGAGGCAACTAATGAAAAACTGTTTTTT	CASAGGEATNEKLFF
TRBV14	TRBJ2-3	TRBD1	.	TGTGCCAGCAGAAACACAGGGGATGAGATAGATACGCAGTATTTT	CASRNTGDEIDTQYF
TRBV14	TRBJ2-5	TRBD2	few	TGTGCCAGCAGCAGATCTAGCGGGGTAGAGACCCAGTACTTC	CASSRSSGVETQYF
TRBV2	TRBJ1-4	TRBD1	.	TGTGCCAGCAGTAGGACAGGGATTCGCGAAAAACTGTTTTTT	CASSRTGIREKLFF
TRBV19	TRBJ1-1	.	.	TGTGCCAGTAGTAACTACCTCGAGCTGAACACTGAAGCTTTCTTT	CASSNYLELNTEAFF
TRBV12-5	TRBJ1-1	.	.	TGTGCTAGTGCCCAGAGGGAGGAAAAGAACACTGAAGCTTTCTTT	CASAQREEKNTEAFF
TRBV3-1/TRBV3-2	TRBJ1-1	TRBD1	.	TGTGCCAGCAGCCAAGCGGGACAGGGAGTTGGTGTAACTGAAGCTTTCTTT	CASSQAGQGVGVTEAFF
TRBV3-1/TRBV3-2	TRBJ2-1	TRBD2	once	TGTGCCAGCAGCCAAGTGGTTCGCGGGGGGTTCAATGAGCAGTTCTTC	CASSQVVRGGFNEQFF
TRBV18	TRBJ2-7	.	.	TGTGCCAGCTCACCACTAAGCTCCTACGAGCAGTACTTC	CASSPLSSYEQYF
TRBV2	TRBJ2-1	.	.	TGTGCCAGCAGTGAATTGTGGGAGCAGTTCTTC	CASSELWEQFF
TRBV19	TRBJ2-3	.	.	TGTGCCAGTAGTATAGGAGGGGATACGCAGTATTTT	CASSIGGDTQYF
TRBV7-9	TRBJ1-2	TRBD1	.	TGTGCCAGCAGCCCGGGACAGGGGGCCTATGGCTACACCTTC	CASSPGQGAYGYTF
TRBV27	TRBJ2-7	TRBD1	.	TGTGCCAGCAGGCCGGGACAGGGGGCAGTCGAGCAGTACTTC	CASRPGQGAVEQYF
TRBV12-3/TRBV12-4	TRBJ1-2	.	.	TGTGCCAGCAGTTTTGGGTCAGGGGATGGCTACACCTTC	CASSFGSGDGYTF
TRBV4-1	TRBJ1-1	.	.	TGCGCCAGCAGCCAAGGGAGGAACACTGAAGCTTTCTTT	CASSQGRNTEAFF
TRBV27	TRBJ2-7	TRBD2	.	TGTGCCAGCAGTCGTAGCGGGGGGAATTCCTACGAGCAGTACTTC	CASSRSGGNSYEQYF
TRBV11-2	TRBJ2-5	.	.	TGTGCCAGCAGCCTCGGACAGCAAGAGACCCAGTACTTC	CASSLGQQETQYF
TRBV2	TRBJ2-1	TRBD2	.	TGTGCCACCAAAGGACGGGACCAGCGGGATTACAATGAGCAGTTCTTC	CATKGRDQRDYNEQFF
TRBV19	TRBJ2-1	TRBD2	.	TGTGCCAGTAGTAGCCGACTAGCGGGGTACAATGAGCAGTTCTTC	CASSSRLAGYNEQFF
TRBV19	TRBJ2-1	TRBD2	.	TGTGCCAGTAGTATTTCCCGGGGGGGCCACAATGAGCAGTTCTTC	CASSISRGGHNEQFF
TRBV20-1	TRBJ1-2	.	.	TGCAGTGCTAGTGGGGGACGGAGCCCGGGACCTGGTCGGGGCTACACCTTC	CSASGGRSPGPGRGYTF
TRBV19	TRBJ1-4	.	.	TGTGCCACCACCATGGATGCAACTAATGAAAAACTGTTTTTT	CATTMDATNEKLFF
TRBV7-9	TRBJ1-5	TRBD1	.	TGTGCCAGCAGCTTTGACAGGGAAGATCAGCCCCAGCATTTT	CASSFDREDQPQHF
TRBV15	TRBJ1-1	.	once	TGTGCCACCAGCAGACAAAAAGGCACTGAAGCTTTCTTT	CATSRQKGTEAFF
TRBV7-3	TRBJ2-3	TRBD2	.	TGTGCCAGCAGCCTATTAGCGGGGGGGAGCACAGATACGCAGTATTTT	CASSLLAGGSTDTQYF
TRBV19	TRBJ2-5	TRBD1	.	TGTGCCAGTAAAGAGGACAGGGCTCAAGAGACCCAGTACTTC	CASKEDRAQETQYF
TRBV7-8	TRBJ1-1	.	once	TGTGCCAGCAGCGCCTCCAGGAACACTGAAGCTTTCTTT	CASSASRNTEAFF
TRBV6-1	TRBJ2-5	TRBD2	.	TGTGCCAGCAGTGAACGCGGGGGAGAGACCCAGTACTTC	CASSERGGETQYF
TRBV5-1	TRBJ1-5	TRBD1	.	TGCGCCAGCAGCTTATACCCCGGGACAGGGGCCGACAGCAATCAGCCCCAGCATTTT	CASSLYPGTGADSNQPQHF
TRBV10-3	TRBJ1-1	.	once	TGTGCCATCAGTGAAGGACGGTCCACTGAAGCTTTCTTT	CAISEGRSTEAFF
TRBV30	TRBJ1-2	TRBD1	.	TGTGCCTGGAGGACAGGGACAGGAATAGGCTACACCTTC	CAWRTGTGIGYTF
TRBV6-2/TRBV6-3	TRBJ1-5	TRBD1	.	TGTGCCAGCAGTTACTCGACGACAGGGATTCAGCCCCAGCATTTT	CASSYSTTGIQPQHF
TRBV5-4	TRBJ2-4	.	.	TGTGCCAGCAGCTTGTTGACTGACGGTGGGATGGCCATTCAGTACTTC	CASSLLTDGGMAIQYF
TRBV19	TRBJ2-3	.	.	TGTGCCAGTAGTATAGTAGGGGGGTCTCCAGATACGCAGTATTTT	CASSIVGGSPDTQYF
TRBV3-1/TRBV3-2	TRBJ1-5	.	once	TGTGCCAGCAGCCAAAATACAGGAAATCAGCCCCAGCATTTT	CASSQNTGNQPQHF
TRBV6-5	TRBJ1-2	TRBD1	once	TGTGCCAGCAGTTACTCCGGGACAGGGACTGGCTACACCTTC	CASSYSGTGTGYTF
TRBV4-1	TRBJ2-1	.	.	TGCGCCAGCAGCCAAGAAGGTAAGCTCGATGAGCAGTTCTTC	CASSQEGKLDEQFF
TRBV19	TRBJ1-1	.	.	TGTGCCAGTAGTAACAGGGAGTGGACTGAAGCTTTCTTT	CASSNREWTEAFF
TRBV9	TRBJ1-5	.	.	TGTGCCAGCAGCGTGGGGACACCTAATCAGCCCCAGCATTTT	CASSVGTPNQPQHF
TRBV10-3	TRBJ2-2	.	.	TGTGCCATCCACAGGGATCCAAACACCGGGGAGCTGTTTTTT	CAIHRDPNTGELFF
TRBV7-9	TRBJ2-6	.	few	TGTGCCAGCAGCCCCGTGTCCGGGGCCAACGTCCTGACTTTC	CASSPVSGANVLTF
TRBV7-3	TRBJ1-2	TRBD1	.	TGTGCCAGCAGCCCCCTACCGGGACAGGGGGTAATAGGCTACACCTTC	CASSPLPGQGVIGYTF
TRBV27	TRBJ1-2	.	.	TGTGCCAGCAGTCTACATAGGAGGGAGATCTACACCTTC	CASSLHRREIYTF
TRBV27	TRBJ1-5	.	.	TGTGCCAGCAGCCCTCAAGCCCTAAGTTGGCCCCAGCATTTT	CASSPQALSWPQHF
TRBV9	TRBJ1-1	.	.	TGTGCCAGCAGCACTCGTGGGGGCCCTGGCACTGAAGCTTTCTTT	CASSTRGGPGTEAFF
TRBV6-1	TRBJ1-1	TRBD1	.	TGTGCCAGCAGCCTGGACAGGGTGCGAGCTTTCTTT	CASSLDRVRAFF
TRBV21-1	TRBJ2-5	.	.	TGTGCCACCAGGGAAGGGCAAGAGACCCAGTACTTC	CATREGQETQYF